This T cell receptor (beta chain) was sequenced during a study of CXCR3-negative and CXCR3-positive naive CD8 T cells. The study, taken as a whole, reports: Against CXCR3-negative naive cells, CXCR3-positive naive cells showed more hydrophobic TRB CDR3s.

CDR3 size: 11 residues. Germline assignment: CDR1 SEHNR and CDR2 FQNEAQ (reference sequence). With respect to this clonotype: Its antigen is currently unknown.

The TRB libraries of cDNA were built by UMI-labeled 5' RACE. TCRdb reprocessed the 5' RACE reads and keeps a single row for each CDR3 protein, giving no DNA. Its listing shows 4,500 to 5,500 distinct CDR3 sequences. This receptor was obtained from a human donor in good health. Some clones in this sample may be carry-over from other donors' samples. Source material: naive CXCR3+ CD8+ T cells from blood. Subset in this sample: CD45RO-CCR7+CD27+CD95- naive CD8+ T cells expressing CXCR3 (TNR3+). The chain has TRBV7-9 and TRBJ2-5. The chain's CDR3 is CATLVRETQYF. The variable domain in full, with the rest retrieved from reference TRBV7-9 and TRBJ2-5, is DTGVSQNPRHKITKRGQNVTFRCDPISEHNRLYWYRQTLGQGPEFLTYFQNEAQLEKSRLLSDRFSAERPKGSFSTLEIQRTEQGDSAMYLCATLVRETQYFGPGTRLLVL.